The clone carrying this T cell receptor (beta chain) showed up just once. What it binds is unknown. The data originate from a study of cytomegalovirus exposure and HLA in healthy donors. Germline-derived CDR1 and CDR2 are SGDLS and YYNGEE. The CDR3 is made up of 16 amino acids. V lost 5 bases, J lost 2 bases, and 6 bases stayed unmatched. The PCR employed 60 Vbeta primers together with 13 Jbeta primers. Sequencing was performed with immunoSEQ multiplex PCR; in TCRdb, only in-frame clones are kept and a portion is missing. This table holds about 140,000 clones, around 76% found once. General observations from the study: Later analysis suggested links between common viral pathogens and several top significant clusters. Among donors in an Asian-associated ancestry cluster, a later analysis reportedly found fewer N-insertions than the roughly 700-donor mean. A later analysis found TCR association rates differed by HLA locus, highest for DRB1 and lowest for HLA-C. Diagnosis of cytomegalovirus status made by the classifier reportedly showed high specificity and sensitivity.

The sequencing sample was made of PBMCs. The source is a man aged 18 to 30 in good health and CMV-seronegative. The chain is built from TRBV9 and TRBJ1-5; 11 bases map to TRBD1. The CDR3 DNA is TGTGCCAGCAGTTCCGGGACAGGGGGTCGCAATCAGCCCCAGCATTTT. This sequence encodes CASSSGTGGRNQPQHF.